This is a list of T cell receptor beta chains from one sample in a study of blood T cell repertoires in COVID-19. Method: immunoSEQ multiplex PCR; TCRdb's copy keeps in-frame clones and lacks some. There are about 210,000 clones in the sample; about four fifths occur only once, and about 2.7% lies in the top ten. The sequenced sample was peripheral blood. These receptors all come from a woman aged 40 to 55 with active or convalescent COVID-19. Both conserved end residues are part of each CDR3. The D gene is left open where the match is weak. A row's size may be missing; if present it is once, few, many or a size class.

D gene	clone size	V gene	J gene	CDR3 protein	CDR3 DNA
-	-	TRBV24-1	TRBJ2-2	CATSDSARGTNTGELFF	TGTGCCACCAGCGATTCTGCGCGAGGGACGAACACCGGGGAGCTGTTTTTT
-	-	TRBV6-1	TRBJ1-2	CASSENPGARGYTF	TGTGCCAGCAGTGAAAATCCAGGGGCGCGTGGCTACACCTTC
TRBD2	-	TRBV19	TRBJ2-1	CASSIDGTSAPYNEQFF	TGTGCCAGTAGTATAGATGGGACTAGCGCCCCCTACAATGAGCAGTTCTTC
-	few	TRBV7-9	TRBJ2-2	CASMIRNTGELFF	TGTGCCAGCATGATCAGAAACACCGGGGAGCTGTTTTTT
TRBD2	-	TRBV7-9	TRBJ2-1	CASRHPSGEYNEQFF	TGTGCCAGCAGACATCCTAGCGGGGAGTACAATGAGCAGTTCTTC
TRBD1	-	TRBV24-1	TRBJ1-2	CATSEPTGSQGYTF	TGTGCCACCAGTGAACCGACAGGGTCGCAAGGCTACACCTTC
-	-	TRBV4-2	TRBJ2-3	CASSQDLASGTDTQYF	TGTGCCAGCAGCCAAGATCTGGCTAGCGGCACAGATACGCAGTATTTT
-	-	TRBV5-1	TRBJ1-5	CASSLGLNQPQHF	TGCGCCAGCAGCTTGGGACTCAATCAGCCCCAGCATTTT
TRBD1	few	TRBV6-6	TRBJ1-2	CASTRGQSYGYTF	TGTGCCAGCACGCGGGGACAGAGCTATGGCTACACCTTC
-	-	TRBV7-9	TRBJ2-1	CASSPLGGNEQFF	TGTGCCAGCAGCCCGCTCGGAGGGAATGAGCAGTTCTTC
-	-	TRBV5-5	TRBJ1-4	CASSLRGGFMVEKLFF	TGTGCCAGCAGCTTGAGGGGAGGGTTTATGGTTGAAAAACTGTTTTTT
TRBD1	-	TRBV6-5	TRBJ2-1	CASRAGTGDYNEQFF	TGTGCCAGCAGGGCCGGGACAGGGGATTACAATGAGCAGTTCTTC
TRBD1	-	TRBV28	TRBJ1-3	CASSLDRDLYTIYF	TGTGCCAGCAGCCTCGACAGGGACCTCTACACCATATATTTT
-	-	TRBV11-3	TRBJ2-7	CASSPTRGAVYEQYF	TGTGCCAGCAGCCCAACCAGGGGGGCGGTTTACGAGCAGTACTTC
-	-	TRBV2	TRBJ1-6	CASVGQLNSPLHF	TGTGCCAGCGTAGGACAGCTTAATTCACCCCTCCACTTT